Each of the 3 T cell receptor beta chains below was sequenced from the same sample in a study of radiotherapy plus CTLA-4 blockade in lung cancer. TCRdb keeps only in-frame clones here, not all; method: immunoSEQ multiplex PCR. The sample carries about 85,000 clones, approximately 84% recorded once. This specimen was peripheral blood, taken from a patient treated with radiotherapy plus ipilimumab. All receptors derive from a human donor with non-small cell lung cancer who had a partial response to radiotherapy plus ipilimumab.

The rearrangement links TRBV4-3 to TRBJ1-2; 10 bases agree with TRBD1. The CDR3 spans 15 residues. Germline CDR1 is LGHNA and CDR2 is YSLEER. The V and J ends lost 5 bases and 1 base, in that order; junction bases with no gene match: 4. CDR3 amino acids: CASSTRDRGNYGYTF. CDR3 DNA sequence: TGCGCCAGCAGCACCCGGGACAGGGGTAACTATGGCTACACCTTC.

The chain joins TRBV5-4 to TRBJ1-2; unclear D gene. The CDR3 runs 13 residues. CDR1 SGHNT and CDR2 YYREEE come from the germline V gene (reference sequence). V was trimmed by 9 bases and J by 1 base, leaving 13 bases between them. CDR3 loop: CATSAGVNYGYTF. CDR3 bases: TGTGCCACCTCAGCCGGGGTTAACTATGGCTACACCTTC.

This sequence joins TRBV5-1 and TRBJ1-1; maybe TRBD1 (6 bases). Trimming shortened V by 0 bases and J by 4 bases, and 13 bases separated the two germline ends. The germline gives CDR1 SGHRS, CDR2 YFSETQ. CDR3 length equals 15 residues. Written as DNA, the CDR3 is TGCGCCAGCAGCTTGGTTGGGGGCGAGGGCACTGAAGCTTTCTTT. It translates to CASSLVGGEGTEAFF.